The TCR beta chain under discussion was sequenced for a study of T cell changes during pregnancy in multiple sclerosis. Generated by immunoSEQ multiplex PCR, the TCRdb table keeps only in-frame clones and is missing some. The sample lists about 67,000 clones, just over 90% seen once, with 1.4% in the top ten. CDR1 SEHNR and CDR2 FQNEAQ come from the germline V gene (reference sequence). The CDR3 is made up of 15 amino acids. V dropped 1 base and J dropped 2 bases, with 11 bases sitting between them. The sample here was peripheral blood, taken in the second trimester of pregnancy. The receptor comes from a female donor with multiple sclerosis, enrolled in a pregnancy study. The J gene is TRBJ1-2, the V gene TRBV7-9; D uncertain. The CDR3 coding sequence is TGTGCCAGCAGCTTAGGAGCGGCGCGGAACTATGGCTACACCTTC. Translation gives CASSLGAARNYGYTF.